Sequencing of this TCR beta chain was carried out in a study of T cell changes during pregnancy in multiple sclerosis. The CDR3 spans 15 residues. The junction had 10 bases not matched to a gene; V was cut back by 2 bases and J by 7 bases. The germline V gene has CDR1 MNHEY and CDR2 SVGAGI. TCRdb's copy holds only in-frame clones and misses some; the assay was immunoSEQ multiplex PCR. Found here are approximately 44,000 clones, just under 95% of them singletons; the top ten hold over 0.5%. This TCR was sampled from a female donor with multiple sclerosis, enrolled in a pregnancy study. The rearrangement links TRBV6-5 to TRBJ2-7; 8 nucleotides agree with TRBD2. The specimen was CD4+ T cells from peripheral blood mononuclear cells, collected in the third trimester of pregnancy. For the CDR3, the DNA is TGTGCCAGCAGTTACGCCGGGACTAGATCTGCGGAGCAGTACTTC. Translating it yields CASSYAGTRSAEQYF.